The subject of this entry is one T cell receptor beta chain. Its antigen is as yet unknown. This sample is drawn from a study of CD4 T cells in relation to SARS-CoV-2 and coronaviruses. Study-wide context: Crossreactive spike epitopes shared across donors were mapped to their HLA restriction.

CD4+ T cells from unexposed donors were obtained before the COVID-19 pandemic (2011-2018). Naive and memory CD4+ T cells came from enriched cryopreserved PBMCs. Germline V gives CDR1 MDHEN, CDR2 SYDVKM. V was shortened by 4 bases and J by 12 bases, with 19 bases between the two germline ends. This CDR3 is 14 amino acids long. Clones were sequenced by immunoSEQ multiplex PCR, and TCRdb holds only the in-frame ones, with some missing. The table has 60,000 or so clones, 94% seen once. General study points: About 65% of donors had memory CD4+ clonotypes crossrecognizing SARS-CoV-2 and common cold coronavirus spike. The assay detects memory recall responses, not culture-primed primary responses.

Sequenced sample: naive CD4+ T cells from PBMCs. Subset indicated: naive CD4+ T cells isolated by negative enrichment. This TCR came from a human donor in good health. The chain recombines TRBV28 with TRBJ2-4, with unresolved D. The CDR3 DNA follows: TGTGCCAGCAGTTATGGGAAGCTGACCTTAGATCAGTACTTC. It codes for CASSYGKLTLDQYF.